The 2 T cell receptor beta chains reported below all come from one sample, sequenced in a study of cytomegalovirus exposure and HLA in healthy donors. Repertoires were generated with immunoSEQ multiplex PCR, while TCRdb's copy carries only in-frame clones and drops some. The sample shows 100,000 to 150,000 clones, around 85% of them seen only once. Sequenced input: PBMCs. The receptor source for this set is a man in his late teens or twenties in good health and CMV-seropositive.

CDR3 region: CASSYRGPISYEQYF. CDR3 DNA: TGTGCCAGCAGTTACAGGGGGCCTATCTCCTACGAGCAGTACTTC. The chain is built from TRBV28 and TRBJ2-7; TRBD1 matches at 9 bases. CDR1 is MDHEN, CDR2 SYDVKM, per germline. The CDR3 extends over 15 amino acids. J lost 0 bases, V lost 4 bases, and 4 bases had no gene match.

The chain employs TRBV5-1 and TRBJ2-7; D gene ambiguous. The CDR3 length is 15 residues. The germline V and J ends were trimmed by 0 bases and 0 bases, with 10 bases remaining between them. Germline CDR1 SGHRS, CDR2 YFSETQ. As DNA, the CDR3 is TGCGCCAGCAGCTTGGGTTTAGCCAGCTCCTACGAGCAGTACTTC. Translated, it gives CASSLGLASSYEQYF. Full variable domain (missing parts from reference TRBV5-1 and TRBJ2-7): KAGVTQTPRYLIKTRGQQVTLSCSPISGHRSVSWYQQTPGQGLQFLFEYFSETQRNKGNFPGRFSGRQFSNSRSEMNVSTLELGDSALYLCASSLGLASSYEQYFGPGTRLTVT.